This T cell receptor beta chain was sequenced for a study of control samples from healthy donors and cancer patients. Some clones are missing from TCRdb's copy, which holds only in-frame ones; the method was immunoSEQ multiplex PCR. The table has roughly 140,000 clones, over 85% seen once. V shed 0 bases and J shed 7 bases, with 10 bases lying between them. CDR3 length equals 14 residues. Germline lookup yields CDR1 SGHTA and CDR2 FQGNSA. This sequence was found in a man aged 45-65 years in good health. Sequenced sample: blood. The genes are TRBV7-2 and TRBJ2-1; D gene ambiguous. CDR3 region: CASSLAGLLNEQFF. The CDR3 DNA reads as TGTGCCAGCAGCTTAGCGGGATTGTTAAATGAGCAGTTCTTC.